These T cell receptor beta chains were read from a single sample in a study of OX40 agonist ivuxolimab in advanced cancers. Here immunoSEQ multiplex PCR was the method, and the copy in TCRdb shows in-frame clones only, minus some. The sample lists tens of thousands of clones, more than 85% occurring once. Sequencing was performed on CD4+ or CD8+ T cells sorted from blood, taken in a trial of the OX40 agonist ivuxolimab. Receptors originate from an adult with an advanced solid tumor such as melanoma, head and neck, liver or kidney cancer. Each CDR3 is given with its conserved first and last residue. Each record gives: J gene, D gene, V gene, clone size, CDR3 DNA, CDR3 protein. A D gene is named only where the DNA matches it firmly. The size field is filled for only some rows; it gives once, few, many or a size class.

TRBJ1-2	TRBD1	TRBV5-8	-	TGTGCCAGCAGCCCGGGACAGGGTTACTATGGCTACACCTTC	CASSPGQGYYGYTF
TRBJ1-1	-	TRBV4-1	-	TGCGCCAGCGGGAGTGAATGGGAGAACACTGAAGCTTTCTTT	CASGSEWENTEAFF
TRBJ2-7	-	TRBV13	-	TGTGCCAGCGCGCAAGTCTCCTACGAGCAGTACTTC	CASAQVSYEQYF
TRBJ1-3	-	TRBV19	-	TGTGCCAGCGCAGCCACCTCTGGAAACACCATATATTTT	CASAATSGNTIYF
TRBJ2-7	-	TRBV11-2	-	TGTGCCAGCAGTTCTCCGGGACCACACCTTTACGAGCAGTACTTC	CASSSPGPHLYEQYF
TRBJ1-2	TRBD1	TRBV5-1	-	TGCGCCAGCAGCGCAGGACAGGGGAACTATGGCTACACCTTC	CASSAGQGNYGYTF
TRBJ1-1	-	TRBV29-1	few	TGCAGCGTTGGGGCTGGGGAGGCTGAAGCTTTCTTT	CSVGAGEAEAFF
TRBJ1-4	-	TRBV7-2	-	TGTGCCAGCAGCCCCTTCCCGATCGGAGGGAATGAAAAACTGTTTTTT	CASSPFPIGGNEKLFF
TRBJ2-1	-	TRBV29-1	-	TGCAGCGGGGAGGCGGGCCCCTACAATGAGCAGTTCTTC	CSGEAGPYNEQFF
TRBJ2-3	TRBD2	TRBV29-1	once	TGCAGCGTTGAAGGCGGGGGGGGCCTAGCGGGAGGCACAGATACGCAGTATTTT	CSVEGGGGLAGGTDTQYF
TRBJ1-2	-	TRBV9	-	TGTGCCAGCAGCGCTGCTAGTTCGCCTCAAACCACCTTC	CASSAASSPQTTF
TRBJ2-5	-	TRBV29-1	-	TGCAGCGGAGTGGGTGGGCCTGAGACCCAGTACTTC	CSGVGGPETQYF
TRBJ2-7	-	TRBV20-1	-	TGCAGTGCGCAGGGGGGGGAGCAGTACTTC	CSAQGGEQYF
TRBJ1-2	TRBD1	TRBV4-1	-	TGCGCCAGCAGCCACGTGACAGGGGATGGCTACACCTTC	CASSHVTGDGYTF
TRBJ1-4	-	TRBV28	-	TGTGCCAGCAGTGCCCTCCGCCAGACAATTAATGAAAAACTGTTTTTT	CASSALRQTINEKLFF
TRBJ2-5	TRBD1	TRBV11-2	-	TGTGCCACCGAAGGATTAAGCTTTGGGACAGCCCGAGGGACCCAGTACTTC	CATEGLSFGTARGTQYF
TRBJ1-1	-	TRBV28	-	TGTGCCAGCAGTCCACTTCGGGGGTGGGGTGAAGCTTTCTTT	CASSPLRGWGEAFF
TRBJ2-5	TRBD1	TRBV13	-	TGTGCCAGCAGCCTAGCGATGACAGGGGACATTGGGGAGACCCAGTACTTC	CASSLAMTGDIGETQYF
TRBJ1-3	-	TRBV15	-	TGTGCCACCAGCAGAGAGCGTGGGTCTGGAAACACCATATATTTT	CATSRERGSGNTIYF
TRBJ2-7	-	TRBV27	-	TGTGCCAGCAGTTTAGGGGGATATTACGAGCAGTACTTC	CASSLGGYYEQYF
TRBJ2-5	TRBD1	TRBV28	-	TGTGCCAGCAGTACCGACGACAGGGGCCACTTCCAAGAGACCCAGTACTTC	CASSTDDRGHFQETQYF
TRBJ2-7	-	TRBV7-3	-	TGTGCCAGCAGCTTAACTAGGTCCAACTCAAAGAGCTCCTACGAGCAGTACTTC	CASSLTRSNSKSSYEQYF
TRBJ2-4	-	TRBV10-3	-	TGTGCCATCAGTGAAGAAGTAGCCAAAAACATTCAGTACTTC	CAISEEVAKNIQYF
TRBJ2-7	-	TRBV5-6	-	TGTGCCAGCAGCTTGGCCGGTGTCCCATACGAGCAGTACTTC	CASSLAGVPYEQYF
TRBJ1-5	-	TRBV27	-	TGTGCCAGCACCCCCCTTGGAGGGGGGAATCAGCCCCAGCATTTT	CASTPLGGGNQPQHF
TRBJ2-7	-	TRBV7-6	-	TGTGCCAGCAGCTTAAAAGGGGGGGGCCTCTACGAGCAGTACTTC	CASSLKGGGLYEQYF
TRBJ1-4	-	TRBV7-9	-	TGTGCCAGCAGCCTATGGAAGGCAACTAATGAAAAACTGTTTTTT	CASSLWKATNEKLFF
TRBJ1-1	-	TRBV10-1	-	TGCGCCAGCAGCGATTACCTGACCGGTGAAGCTTTCTTT	CASSDYLTGEAFF
TRBJ1-5	-	TRBV4-1	-	TGCGCCAGCAGCCAAGATAGGATTCAGGGATATAGCAATCAGCCCCAGCATTTT	CASSQDRIQGYSNQPQHF
TRBJ1-1	-	TRBV5-6	-	TGTGCCAGCAGCTCCCCCAGGCTCGGAGGCACTGAAGCTTTCTTT	CASSSPRLGGTEAFF
TRBJ2-3	TRBD2	TRBV6-5	-	TGTGCCAGCAGACCACTAGCGGGGGGAACAGATACGCAGTATTTT	CASRPLAGGTDTQYF
TRBJ1-1	-	TRBV7-9	-	TGTGCCAGCAGCCCCCCCACAGGACGCCCTGAAGCTTTCTTT	CASSPPTGRPEAFF
TRBJ1-1	-	TRBV15	once	TGTGCCACCAGCTTTGCAGGGTTTTGGACTGAAGCTTTCTTT	CATSFAGFWTEAFF
TRBJ2-2	-	TRBV29-1	-	TGCAGCGTTGCGTACGGGGCGGGCACCGGGGAGCTGTTTTTT	CSVAYGAGTGELFF
TRBJ2-3	-	TRBV13	-	TGTGCCAGCAGCTTCAGAGCGGCTCACACAGATACGCAGTATTTT	CASSFRAAHTDTQYF
TRBJ2-3	-	TRBV4-1	-	TGCGCCAGCAGCCAAGATAGCAAAGATACGCAGTATTTT	CASSQDSKDTQYF
TRBJ1-5	-	TRBV2	-	TGTGCCAGCAGTGAAGCCCGACAGATTAATCAGCCCCAGCATTTT	CASSEARQINQPQHF
TRBJ2-1	TRBD2	TRBV10-3	once	TGTGCCATCAGTGGGACTAGCGGGCCCTACAATGAGCAGTTCTTC	CAISGTSGPYNEQFF
TRBJ1-2	TRBD1	TRBV11-1	-	TGTGCCAGCAGTGTGTGGGACAGGGGCGATGGCTACACCTTC	CASSVWDRGDGYTF
TRBJ2-7	-	TRBV5-8	-	TGTGCCAGCAGCTTGAGAGGGGGGACAATTTTCTACGAGCAGTACTTC	CASSLRGGTIFYEQYF
TRBJ2-1	-	TRBV7-6	once	TGTGCCAGCAGCTTAGCGAGGTCGGGGTCCTACAATGAGCAGTTCTTC	CASSLARSGSYNEQFF
TRBJ2-7	-	TRBV7-9	-	TGTGCCAGCAGCCCCCCCGGGCGGTACGAGCAGTACTTC	CASSPPGRYEQYF
TRBJ2-7	TRBD2	TRBV19	-	TGTGCCAGTAGTATAGGTAGCGGGATTTACTACGAGCAGTACTTC	CASSIGSGIYYEQYF
TRBJ2-2	-	TRBV5-6	-	TGTGCCAGCAGCGCGTCACAGGACACCGGGGAGCTGTTTTTT	CASSASQDTGELFF
TRBJ1-5	-	TRBV9	-	TGTGCCAGCAGCGTAGATGGGGAGCAGCCCCAGCATTTT	CASSVDGEQPQHF
TRBJ1-2	-	TRBV4-3	-	TGCGCCAGCAGCCCATTCCATTGGGGTAACTATGGCTACACCTTC	CASSPFHWGNYGYTF
TRBJ2-3	-	TRBV5-1	-	TGCGCCAGCGTTGTAGGGGAGAAGACAGATACGCAGTATTTT	CASVVGEKTDTQYF